This TCR beta chain was found in a study of vaccination and CD4 T cells after COVID-19. Across the study: Drawing of post-COVID samples took place a median 101 days after diagnosis (range 35 to 161).

Treatment indicated: approximately nine-day PBMC culture with coronavirus spike peptide pools or control peptides (ViraFEST assay). Looked up from germline, CDR1 is MNHNS and CDR2 is SASEGT. The germline V and J ends were trimmed by 6 bases and 0 bases, with 18 bases remaining between them. The CDR3 covers 18 residues. For this clonotype: Antigen unknown.

The Oncomine TCR Beta short-read assay was applied to DNA of cultured CD4+ T cells. TCRdb redid the calling of the PCR reads with MiXCR, one entry per CDR3 protein. The sample lists 10,000 to 12,000 distinct CDR3 sequences; 60% to 75% were seen once. The chain uses TRBV6-1 and TRBJ1-6, with a weak D call TRBD1 (6 bases). Sample: CD4+ T cells from blood, cultured in vitro. The sequence derives from a human donor who had recovered from COVID-19. CDR3 in DNA: TGTGCCAGCAGGGCACCTCAGGGGATCGGCTCCTATAATTCACCCCTCCACTTT. It specifies CASRAPQGIGSYNSPLHF.